This T cell receptor beta chain derives from a study of shared clonotypes between healthy human individuals (dated by TCRdb to the early 2020s). In the study overall: The cohort comprised two women and a few men aged 18 to 49 years. For each donor, three plates each were used for CD4 naive and CD4 memory, two plates were used for CD8 naive, and one plate was used for CD8 memory. To increase sequencing depth and limit assay-specific biases, TCR repertoire library preparation and sequencing were carried out by different laboratories using diverse techniques. The study deeply sequenced blood TCR repertoires of about 5 healthy adults to estimate repertoire size and the extent of clonotype sharing between individuals. Between about 0.8 and 9 billion PBMCs per donor were obtained by leukapheresis.

The investigation overall reported the following: When four donors were compared, the shared fraction of clonotypes was about 5.5% for naive CD4, around 3.6% for naive CD8, 2.3% for memory CD4, and 0.4% for memory CD8. Sampling was limited to blood, and TCR repertoires in tissue likely differ from TCR repertoires in blood. Naive subsets generally had larger estimated clonotype richness than memory subsets. Clonotypes shared by all four sorted-subset donors showed higher generation probabilities than non-shared clonotypes. Because the study included a small number of donors, the genetic and exposure-history diversity represented was limited. Even with the large sequencing depth, rarefaction of the sorted-subset datasets indicated that sequencing was incomplete. Pairwise subsampling indicated that sequencing depth was expected to affect the degree of clonotype sharing among donors.

Donors were healthy HIV-negative adults with no recently reported acute infections or vaccinations. Every donor was a Caucasian adult living in Nashville, Tennessee, USA. CD4+ T cells were enriched by magnetic negative selection, after which naive cells were positively selected on CD45RA and the negative fraction was taken as the memory subset. Blood was collected by leukapheresis, and PBMCs were isolated by Ficoll-Histopaque density gradient centrifugation and then cryopreserved in liquid nitrogen vapor phase. Purity and quantity of every magnetically sorted T cell population were checked by analytical flow cytometry. From each sorted fraction, genomic DNA was isolated and quantified by UV absorbance on a Nanodrop 2000c. TCR CDR3 regions were amplified from genomic DNA by multiplex PCR using the deep immunoSEQ assay. Genomic DNA extracted from each cell subset was distributed evenly over all wells of several immunoSEQ 96-well plates, and each plate served as one replicate. For sorted subsets, each replicate PCR was loaded with about 200 ng genomic DNA, equivalent to 25,000 to 35,000 T cell genomes. Purified libraries were measured with a Qubit 3.0 fluorometer, size-checked on a Bioanalyzer 2100, and measured again with the KAPA Library Quantification kit. Every immunoSEQ 96-well plate was sequenced on a dedicated single-read 150-cycle Illumina NextSeq 550 flow cell. The paper's data handling went like this. Because the immunoSEQ output held only junctional sequences and lacked quality scores, the filtering could not match the filtering applied to full-length reads. Sequences were annotated with PyIR, a Python wrapper for IgBLAST v1.9, using IMGT germline references to assign V/J genes and CDR3. Reads were filtered out if the reads had weak V/J assignments (E-value above 1e-6), no CDR3, stop codons, out-of-frame junctions, or ambiguous translated residues. V3J clonotypes were defined as sequences sharing the same inferred V gene, J gene, and CDR3 amino acid sequence. Percentage overlap between repertoires was calculated by dividing the number of shared unique clonotypes by the size of the smaller repertoire. Three approaches were used to assess repertoire richness: RTK rarefaction, the Chao1 estimator, and Recon v2.1 estimates of unobserved clonotypes. OLGA was used to compute generation probabilities for all TCRbeta clonotypes that the gDNA method yielded from a handful of donors. Held by TCRdb, this immuneACCESS table contains in-frame sequences only and omits some clones. Under half of the omission traces to an unresolved V gene where checked; the cause of the rest is unknown. V, J and clone size were drawn from that table, and D and trimming were deduced from the DNA. Here the sample has around 2.5 million clones; approximately 93% occur a single time. Clones ranked in the top ten supply about 0.38% of the sample.

In regard to this clone: Its antigen is unknown. No per-base quality is available; no much larger clone lies one base away.

The CDR3, from cysteine to phenylalanine, totals 15 residues. Kept here is only the CDR3 DNA, which spans 45 bases and is read in frame from base 1. Sequences MNHNY (CDR1) and SVGAGI (CDR2) are obtained from the germline V gene (reference sequence). Cut back by 5 bases and 3 bases, the V and J ends lie 14 bases apart. The material sequenced was naive CD4+ T cells from PBMCs. This sample's cell subset or site label indicates: CD45RA+ positively selected. The receptor was isolated from a man younger than 35 in good health. Some clones in this sample may be carry-over from other donors' samples. Recombination linked TRBV6-6 to TRBJ1-5, with the D gene not confidently named. The DNA sequence follows: TGTGCCAGCAGTACCTTGTCCCCTCCCAATCAGCCCCAGCATTTT. This yields the protein CASSTLSPPNQPQHF.